This TCR beta chain was sequenced in a study of blood T cell repertoires in COVID-19. Study-level background: Sites in the United States, Italy and Spain provided acute and convalescent COVID-19 samples. From T cells, B-cell-depleted T cells, or PBMCs came the material, which was cDNA or gDNA.

Per the original data handling: Quantification of nucleated cells was approximated via reference gene primer amplification. TCRdb keeps only in-frame clones here, not all; method: immunoSEQ multiplex PCR. V and J calls plus clone size are reproduced from that table; the DNA served to infer D and trimming. Of roughly 200,000 clones in the sample, roughly nine tenths are singletons; the top ten hold 2.9%. V was trimmed by 3 bases and J by 2 bases, leaving 7 bases between them. This CDR3 spans 13 amino acids. Per the germline V gene, CDR1 is KGHSH and CDR2 is LQKENI. The rearrangement links TRBV18 to TRBJ2-5; a possible D gene is TRBD1 (6 bases). The source of this sequence is a woman between 25 and 40 years old with active or convalescent COVID-19. The sequencing input was peripheral blood. The chain's CDR3 is CASSPQGQETQYF. For the CDR3, the DNA is TGTGCCAGCTCACCTCAGGGGCAAGAGACCCAGTACTTC. The full variable domain, its missing parts supplied by reference TRBV18 and TRBJ2-5, is NAGVMQNPRHLVRRRGQEARLRCSPMKGHSHVYWYRQLPEEGLKFMVYLQKENIIDESGMPKERFSAEFPKEGPSILRIQQVVRGDSAAYFCASSPQGQETQYFGPGTRLLVL.